This T cell receptor (beta chain) was documented in a study of control samples from healthy donors and cancer patients. TCRdb's copy holds only in-frame clones and misses some; the assay was immunoSEQ multiplex PCR. In the table there are some 100,000 clones, around nine tenths of which are singletons. Trimming cost V 7 bases and J 0 bases, with 18 bases left between them. CDR1 and CDR2 (germline): MNHEY, SMNVEV (reference sequence). CDR3 size: 16 residues. The sample consisted of blood. The chain employs TRBV27 and TRBJ1-1, with a weak D call TRBD1 (6 bases). The source of this sequence is a human donor in good health. The donor label of this sample is uncertain. CDR3 loop: CASTQRLGHMNTEAFF. The CDR3 DNA reads as TGTGCCAGCACTCAAAGGCTGGGACACATGAACACTGAAGCTTTCTTT.